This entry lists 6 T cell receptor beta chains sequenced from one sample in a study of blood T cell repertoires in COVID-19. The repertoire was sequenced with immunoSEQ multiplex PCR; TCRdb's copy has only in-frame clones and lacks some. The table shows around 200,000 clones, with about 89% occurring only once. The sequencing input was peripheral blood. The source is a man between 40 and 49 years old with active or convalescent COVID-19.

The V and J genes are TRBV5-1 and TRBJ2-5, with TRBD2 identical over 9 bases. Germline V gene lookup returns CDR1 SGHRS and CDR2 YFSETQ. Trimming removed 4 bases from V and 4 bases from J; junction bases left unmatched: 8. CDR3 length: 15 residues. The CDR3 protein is CASSRAGGLGETQYF. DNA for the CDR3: TGCGCCAGCAGCAGAGCGGGGGGTCTCGGAGAGACCCAGTACTTC.

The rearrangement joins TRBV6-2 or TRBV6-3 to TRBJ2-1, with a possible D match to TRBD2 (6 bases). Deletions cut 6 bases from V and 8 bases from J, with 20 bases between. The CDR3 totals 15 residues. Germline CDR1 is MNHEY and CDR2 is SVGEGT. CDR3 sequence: CASSPDTSSGDEQFF. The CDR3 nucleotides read TGTGCCAGCAGCCCAGATACTAGCAGCGGCGATGAGCAGTTCTTC.

The CDR3 DNA reads TGTGCCAGCAGTTTAAACCTGGGGGGTGAAAAACTGTTTTTT. Translation: CASSLNLGGEKLFF. The rearrangement joins TRBV27 to TRBJ1-4; D is perhaps TRBD1 (5 bases). Trimming removed 2 bases at V and 7 bases at J, with 11 bases between. In germline, CDR1 is MNHEY, CDR2 SMNVEV (reference sequence). The length of the CDR3 is 14 residues. Looking up the rest from reference TRBV27 and TRBJ1-4 gives the full variable domain: EAQVTQNPRYLITVTGKKLTVTCSQNMNHEYMSWYRQDPGLGLRQIYYSMNVEVTDKGDVPEGYKVSRKEKRNFPLILESPSPNQTSLYFCASSLNLGGEKLFFGSGTQLSVL.

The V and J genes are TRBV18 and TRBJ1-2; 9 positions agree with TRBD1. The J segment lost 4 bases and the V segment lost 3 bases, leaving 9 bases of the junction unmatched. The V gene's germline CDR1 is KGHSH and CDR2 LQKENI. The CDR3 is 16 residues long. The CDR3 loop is CASSPQGQGNSYGYTF. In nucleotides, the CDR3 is TGTGCCAGCTCACCTCAAGGACAGGGGAATTCCTATGGCTACACCTTC.

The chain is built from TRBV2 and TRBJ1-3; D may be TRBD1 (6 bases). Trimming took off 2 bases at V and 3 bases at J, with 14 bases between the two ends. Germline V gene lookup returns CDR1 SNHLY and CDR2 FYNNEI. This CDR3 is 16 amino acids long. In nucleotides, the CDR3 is TGTGCCAGCAGTGAAATGACAGGAATTGGTGGAAACACCATATATTTT. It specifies CASSEMTGIGGNTIYF.

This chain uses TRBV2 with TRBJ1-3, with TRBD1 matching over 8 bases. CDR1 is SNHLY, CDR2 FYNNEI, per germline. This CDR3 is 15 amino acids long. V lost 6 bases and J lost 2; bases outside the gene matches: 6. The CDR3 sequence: CASSRPDRAGNTIYF. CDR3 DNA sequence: TGTGCCAGCAGCAGACCGGACAGGGCTGGAAACACCATATATTTT.